These 23 T cell receptor beta chains share one sample of origin, sequenced in a study of CD8+CD57+ T cells in acquired aplastic anemia. The authors sequenced patients whose flow cytometry had shown CD8+CD57+ cell expansion. The use of genomic DNA as template underpinned the TCR beta VDJ and CDR3 profiling. From the reads, TCRdb called clonotypes with MiXCR, one entry per CDR3 protein. There are approximately 160,000 distinct CDR3 sequences in the sample; less than 60% occur only once, and roughly 2.9% lies in the top ten. Sequences were obtained from sorted CD4+, CD8+, or CD8+CD57+ T cells (not recorded which) from PBMCs. The receptor set was obtained from a human donor with aplastic anemia.

This clonotype was found many times. The chain uses TRBV6-4 and TRBJ2-3; tentatively, D is TRBD2 (6 bases). CDR3 length equals 14 residues. V gave up 2 bases and J gave up 8 bases, with 14 bases separating them. The germline gives CDR1 MRHNA, CDR2 SNTAGT. The CDR3 sequence is CASSDPGAPSTQYF. The CDR3, as DNA: TGTGCCAGCAGTGACCCGGGAGCCCCGAGTACGCAGTATTTT.

DNA of the CDR3: TGTGCCATCAGTGAGGCCTATGGGGGGTCCTACAATGAGCAGTTCTTC. Its protein is CAISEAYGGSYNEQFF. The chain combines TRBV10-3 with TRBJ2-1; weak D call: TRBD2 (6 bases). This CDR3 comprises 16 residues. The germline gives CDR1 ENHRY, CDR2 SYGVKD. The ends were cut back, 2 bases at V and 1 base at J, with 12 bases in the middle.

This clonotype appeared many times. This chain uses TRBV20-1 with TRBJ2-1, with 14 bases aligning to TRBD2. Germline V gives CDR1 DFQATT, CDR2 SNEGSKA (reference sequence). V was pared by 3 bases and J by 0 bases, with 7 bases of the junction left unmatched. The CDR3 sequence is 18 residues long. CDR3 DNA: TGCAGTGCTAGCGGACTAGCGGGGGGCCGGAGCTCCTACAATGAGCAGTTCTTC. Its protein is CSASGLAGGRSSYNEQFF.

The chain is built from TRBV20-1 and TRBJ2-7, with 11 bases that match TRBD2. CDR1 DFQATT and CDR2 SNEGSKA come from the germline V gene (reference sequence). The V and J ends lost 7 bases and 4 bases, in that order; junction bases with no gene match: 9. The CDR3 contains 14 residues. CDR3 DNA: TGCAGTGTGGGGGGACTAGCGGACTTATACGAGCAGTACTTC. It specifies CSVGGLADLYEQYF.

J is TRBJ1-1 and V is TRBV15, with D hard to call. The CDR3 loop spans 16 amino acids. From germline, CDR1 is LNHNV and CDR2 YYDKDF (reference sequence). Trimming took 3 bases from V and 6 from J, leaving 20 bases between them. The CDR3 is CATSSQDWEGRSEAFF. CDR3 in DNA: TGTGCCACCAGCAGCCAAGATTGGGAGGGCCGCTCTGAAGCTTTCTTT.

Details on this clonotype: A much larger clone lies a single base off, so this may be a read error. The V call is TRBV6-5, the J call TRBJ1-2, with 11 bases that match TRBD1. V was clipped by 4 bases and J by 4 bases; unmatched bases: 5. There are 15 residues in the CDR3. Germline V gene sequence: CDR1 MNHEY, CDR2 SVGAGI. The CDR3 loop is CASSSGTGGPYGYTF. DNA for the CDR3: TGTGCCAGCAGTTCCGGGACAGGGGGGCCCTATGGCTACACCTTC.

This clonotype was detected ten times or more. The rearrangement joins TRBV5-1 to TRBJ2-3; tentatively, D is TRBD1 (6 bases). Germline V gene lookup returns CDR1 SGHRS and CDR2 YFSETQ. The CDR3 totals 15 residues. V was cut by 5 bases and J by 1 base, with 14 bases left in between. The DNA of the CDR3 is TGCGCCAGCAGAAAACAGGGTGGAGGCACAGATACGCAGTATTTT. This codes for CASRKQGGGTDTQYF.

The V call is TRBV29-1, the J call TRBJ1-1; D is unresolved. Trimming took off 7 bases at V and 3 bases at J, with 21 bases between the two ends. Germline V CDR1 and CDR2: SQVTM, ANQGSEA. This CDR3 comprises 15 residues. CDR3 sequence: CSALPRGERDTEAFF. The CDR3 DNA sequence: TGCAGCGCACTACCCCGCGGGGAACGGGACACTGAAGCTTTCTTT.

On this clonotype itself: A much larger clone lies a single base off, so this may be a read error. The CDR3 region has the DNA TGTGCCAGCAGCTTGGAACAGAGCACTGAAGCTTTCTTT. This encodes CASSLEQSTEAFF. J is TRBJ1-1 and V is TRBV7-9; D unresolved. Germline lookup yields CDR1 SEHNR and CDR2 FQNEAQ (reference sequence). CDR3 size: 13 residues. Trimming pared 3 bases from V and 4 bases from J, leaving 9 bases between.

The rearrangement joins TRBV29-1 to TRBJ1-1; 11 nucleotides line up with TRBD1. CDR3 length: 15 amino acids. Trimming cost V 0 bases and J 3 bases; bases outside gene matches: 3. Germline-derived CDR1 and CDR2 are SQVTM and ANQGSEA. DNA for the CDR3: TGCAGCGTTGAAGATCGGGGACAGGGGGACACTGAAGCTTTCTTT. This codes for CSVEDRGQGDTEAFF.

This clonotype was seen a few times. The V and J genes are TRBV12-5 and TRBJ1-5; the match to TRBD1 covers 7 bases. Germline trimming cut 8 bases from V and 0 bases from J; bases unmatched to any gene: 13. CDR1 is LGHNT and CDR2 is FRNRAP in the germline V gene. The CDR3 contains 17 residues. The CDR3 DNA sequence: TGTGCTAGTACTCCAGGGGGAACACTTTATAGCAATCAGCCCCAGCATTTT. Amino acid sequence: CASTPGGTLYSNQPQHF. The whole variable domain, filled in from reference TRBV12-5 and TRBJ1-5, reads DARVTQTPRHKVTEMGQEVTMRCQPILGHNTVFWYRQTMMQGLELLAYFRNRAPLDDSGMPKDRFSAEMPDATLATLKIQPSEPRDSAVYFCASTPGGTLYSNQPQHFGDGTRLSIL.

The V and J genes are TRBV5-1 and TRBJ2-2, with 7 bases lining up with TRBD1. V dropped 1 base and J dropped 3; count of bases not matched to a gene: 6. The CDR3 runs 16 residues. Germline V CDR1 and CDR2: SGHRS, YFSETQ. The CDR3 region has the DNA TGCGCCAGCAGCTTGCGACAGGGTAGAGACACCGGGGAGCTGTTTTTT. It codes for CASSLRQGRDTGELFF. The complete variable domain, with remaining parts taken from reference TRBV5-1 and TRBJ2-2, reads KAGVTQTPRYLIKTRGQQVTLSCSPISGHRSVSWYQQTPGQGLQFLFEYFSETQRNKGNFPGRFSGRQFSNSRSEMNVSTLELGDSALYLCASSLRQGRDTGELFFGEGSRLTVL.

This clonotype was seen a handful of times. The gene calls are TRBV24-1 and TRBJ2-7, with TRBD1 matching over 7 bases. The CDR3 length is 15 residues. The junction had 11 bases not matched to a gene; V was cut back by 4 bases and J by 6 bases. Looked up from germline, CDR1 is KGHDR and CDR2 is SFDVKD. This chain's CDR3 is CATSDPSATGSEQYF. The CDR3 bases are TGTGCCACCAGTGACCCTTCCGCGACAGGGTCCGAGCAGTACTTC.

This clonotype was recorded many times. This chain connects TRBV24-1 to TRBJ2-5, with D possibly matching TRBD1 (7 bases). Germline V gene sequence: CDR1 KGHDR, CDR2 SFDVKD. The CDR3 contains 14 residues. Trimming cost V 4 bases and J 4 bases, with 12 bases left between them. The CDR3 reads CATSDAGGRETQYF. Here the CDR3 DNA reads TGTGCCACCAGTGACGCAGGGGGGCGAGAGACCCAGTACTTC.

The chain combines TRBV7-9 with TRBJ2-7; the D gene is possibly TRBD2 (6 bases). The germline V gene has CDR1 SEHNR and CDR2 FQNEAQ (reference sequence). The V and J ends lost 8 bases and 0 bases respectively, with 8 bases between them. This CDR3 comprises 12 residues. CDR3 DNA: TGTGCCAGCGGGGAGGACTCCTACGAGCAGTACTTC. Protein sequence: CASGEDSYEQYF.

The count of this clonotype is one. The J gene is TRBJ1-2, the V gene TRBV29-1, with TRBD1 identical over 7 bases. Germline CDR1 is SQVTM and CDR2 is ANQGSEA. This CDR3 comprises 11 residues. V dropped 7 bases and J dropped 6; count of bases not matched to a gene: 5. The CDR3 region has the DNA TGCAGCGCCCGACAGGGCGATGGCTACACCTTC. This gives the protein CSARQGDGYTF. Full variable domain (outside the CDR3, taken from reference TRBV29-1 and TRBJ1-2): SAVISQKPSRDICQRGTSLTIQCQVDSQVTMMFWYRQQPGQSLTLIATANQGSEATYESGFVIDKFPISRPNLTFSTLTVSNMSPEDSSIYLCSARQGDGYTFGSGTRLTVV.

This clonotype has a count of ten or more. The chain carries TRBV19 and TRBJ1-5; D gene unclear. This CDR3 has 16 residues. Germline CDR1 reads LNHDA; CDR2 reads SQIVND (reference sequence). Trimming took off 1 base at V and 4 bases at J, with 14 bases between the two ends. The CDR3 is CASSIVGTGINQPQHF. CDR3 DNA: TGTGCCAGTAGTATAGTGGGAACGGGGATTAATCAGCCCCAGCATTTT.

This clonotype was observed many times. This chain uses TRBV12-3 or TRBV12-4 with TRBJ1-5, with 8 nucleotides matching TRBD1. This CDR3 has 15 residues. The junction had 7 bases not matched to a gene; V was cut back by 5 bases and J by 4 bases. The CDR3 region is CASSGTGPQNQPQHF. For the CDR3, the DNA is TGTGCCAGCAGTGGGACAGGTCCGCAAAATCAGCCCCAGCATTTT.

This clonotype appeared a few times. This may be a read error: a much more frequent sequence differs by one nucleotide. The chain is built from TRBV11-2 and TRBJ2-7; TRBD2 might be the D (5 bases). This CDR3 region has 13 residues. Per the germline V gene, CDR1 is SGHAT and CDR2 is FQNNGV. The V end was cut by 8 bases, the J end by 0 bases, with 11 bases between. CDR3 region: CASGEMSSYEQYV. CDR3 nucleotide sequence: TGTGCCAGCGGGGAGATGAGCTCCTACGAGCAGTACGTC.

This chain connects TRBV30 to TRBJ2-7, with 8 bases aligning to TRBD2. Germline loops: CDR1 GTSNPN, CDR2 SVGIG (reference sequence). This CDR3 spans 15 amino acids. V was pared by 2 bases and J by 0 bases, with 6 bases of the junction left unmatched. The CDR3 loop reads CAWSSTSASSYEQYV. CDR3 sequence (DNA): TGTGCCTGGAGTTCGACTAGCGCAAGCTCCTACGAGCAGTACGTC.

The CDR3 loop is CASSLALNLNSPLHF. CDR3 in DNA: TGTGCCAGCAGCTTAGCGCTCAATTTAAATTCACCCCTCCACTTT. The rearrangement links TRBV7-2 to TRBJ1-6, with D unresolved. The germline V and J ends were trimmed by 0 bases and 7 bases, with 10 bases remaining between them. CDR1 SGHTA and CDR2 FQGNSA come from the germline V gene. This CDR3 has 15 amino acids.

At least ten counts were recorded for this clonotype. V is TRBV9 and J is TRBJ2-7, with 9 positions matching TRBD1. Per the germline V gene, CDR1 is SGDLS and CDR2 is YYNGEE. The CDR3 covers 13 residues. After removal of 4 bases from V and 6 bases from J, the junction contained 5 bases not matched to a gene. The CDR3 protein is CASSPTDRGEQYF. CDR3 DNA: TGTGCCAGCAGCCCTACGGACAGGGGCGAGCAGTACTTC. Looking up the rest from reference TRBV9 and TRBJ2-7 gives the full variable domain: DSGVTQTPKHLITATGQRVTLRCSPRSGDLSVYWYQQSLDQGLQFLIQYYNGEERAKGNILERFSAQQFPDLHSELNLSSLELGDSALYFCASSPTDRGEQYFGPGTRLTVT.

The chain carries TRBV24-1 and TRBJ2-7; D gene unclear. CDR1 is KGHDR, CDR2 SFDVKD, per germline. This CDR3 contains 19 residues. Trimming shortened V by 1 base and J by 1 base, and 22 bases separated the two germline ends. The CDR3: CATSDFSVDIGSRSYEQYF. The CDR3 DNA reads as TGTGCCACCAGTGATTTCTCTGTAGATATCGGGTCGCGGTCCTACGAGCAGTACTTC.